The 27 T cell receptor beta chains below were found in one sample sequenced in a study of cytomegalovirus exposure and HLA in healthy donors. PCR amplification relied on 60 Vbeta primers (plus 13 Jbeta primers). Sequencing used immunoSEQ multiplex PCR; TCRdb keeps in-frame clones, though not all of them. The sample consists of 200,000 to 250,000 clones, 60% to 80% of them appearing once. The sequenced material came from PBMCs. These receptors originate from a woman aged 25 to 39 in good health and CMV-seronegative.

V usage is TRBV9 and J usage is TRBJ1-2; perhaps TRBD1 as D (6 bases). V was shortened by 0 bases and J by 2 bases, with 11 bases between the two germline ends. In germline, CDR1 is SGDLS, CDR2 YYNGEE. This CDR3 comprises 15 residues. The CDR3 spells CASSVDRTVNYGYTF. In DNA, the CDR3 is TGTGCCAGCAGCGTAGACCGGACAGTCAACTATGGCTACACCTTC.

Details on this clone: With a much larger clone just one base away, this may be a read error. The rearrangement links TRBV30 to TRBJ1-1; 7 positions match TRBD1. V lost 1 base, J lost 5 bases, and 7 bases stayed unmatched. The germline V gene encodes CDR1 GTSNPN and CDR2 SVGIG (reference sequence). This CDR3 comprises 14 residues. CDR3 amino acids: CAWSATGFKTEAFF. In DNA form, the CDR3 reads TGTGCCTGGAGTGCGACAGGGTTTAAAACTGAAGCTTTCTTT.

The CDR3 is CASSPGLAGIYTGELFF. Here the CDR3 DNA reads TGTGCCAGCAGCCCGGGACTAGCGGGGATATACACCGGGGAGCTGTTTTTT. V usage is TRBV5-8 and J usage is TRBJ2-2, with 13 bases lining up with TRBD2. The germline V gene has CDR1 SGHTS and CDR2 YDEGEE. V shed 4 bases and J 3 bases; nucleotides not matched to a gene: 6. The CDR3 runs 17 residues.

This sequence joins TRBV10-3 and TRBJ2-5; maybe TRBD1 (6 bases). V was clipped by 5 bases and J by 10 bases, with 17 bases between them. CDR1 and CDR2 from the germline V gene are ENHRY and SYGVKD. The CDR3 has 13 amino acids. DNA of the CDR3: TGTGCCATCAGTACCCCCCCACAGGGCAGCCAGTACTTC. Its protein product is CAISTPPQGSQYF.

This rearrangement joins TRBV7-3 to TRBJ2-3; TRBD1 aligns across 7 bases. Germline loops: CDR1 SGHTA, CDR2 FQGTGA. V lost 4 bases and J lost 5; bases outside the gene matches: 9. The CDR3 is 15 residues long. CDR3 protein: CASSSTGTTGDTQYF. In nucleotides, the CDR3 is TGTGCCAGCAGCTCGACAGGGACCACGGGAGATACGCAGTATTTT. The entire variable domain, with the rest obtained from reference TRBV7-3 and TRBJ2-3, is as follows: GAGVSQTPSNKVTEKGKYVELRCDPISGHTALYWYRQSLGQGPEFLIYFQGTGAADDSGLPNDRFFAVRPEGSVSTLKIQRTERGDSAVYLCASSSTGTTGDTQYFGPGTRLTVL.

The chain links TRBV29-1 to TRBJ2-1; 10 bases map to TRBD1. The V gene's germline CDR1 is SQVTM and CDR2 ANQGSEA. The V and J ends lost 2 bases and 10 bases, in that order; junction bases with no gene match: 8. The CDR3 length is 14 residues. For the CDR3, the DNA is TGCAGCGTTGAAACCGGGACAGGGGTTGGAGAGCAGTTCTTC. This translates into CSVETGTGVGEQFF.

V usage is TRBV7-9 and J usage is TRBJ1-5, with 9 bases fitting TRBD1. V was pared by 0 bases and J by 4 bases, with 1 base of the junction left unmatched. The germline gives CDR1 SEHNR, CDR2 FQNEAQ (reference sequence). CDR3 size: 15 residues. This chain's CDR3 is CASSLAGQGNQPQHF. In DNA form, the CDR3 reads TGTGCCAGCAGCTTAGCGGGACAGGGAAATCAGCCCCAGCATTTT.

The rearrangement links TRBV5-5 to TRBJ1-1; D is undetermined. V lost 3 bases to trimming and J lost 0 bases, with 6 bases between them. This CDR3 has 13 residues. Germline values: CDR1 SGHKS, CDR2 YYEKEE (reference sequence). This CDR3 is CASSWSLNTEAFF. CDR3 DNA: TGTGCCAGCAGCTGGAGCCTGAACACTGAAGCTTTCTTT.

J is TRBJ1-6 and V is TRBV14; D is undetermined. This CDR3 is built from 16 residues. The V gene lost 4 bases and the J gene lost 4 bases, with 14 bases spanning the gap. Germline lookup yields CDR1 SGHDN and CDR2 FVKESK. CDR3 region: CASSPLGGNYNSPLHF. CDR3 DNA: TGTGCCAGCAGCCCATTAGGCGGAAATTATAATTCACCCCTCCACTTT.

The chain combines TRBV5-4 with TRBJ2-5; D unclear. Germline V lookup: CDR1 SGHNT, CDR2 YYREEE (reference sequence). Trimming cost V 0 bases and J 5 bases, with 14 bases left between them. This CDR3 has 15 amino acids. The CDR3 loop is CASSLAPGLKETQYF. Written as DNA, the CDR3 is TGTGCCAGCAGCTTGGCACCGGGTTTAAAGGAGACCCAGTACTTC. The complete variable domain, with remaining parts taken from reference TRBV5-4 and TRBJ2-5, reads ETGVTQSPTHLIKTRGQQVTLRCSSQSGHNTVSWYQQALGQGPQFIFQYYREEENGRGNFPPRFSGLQFPNYSSELNVNALELDDSALYLCASSLAPGLKETQYFGPGTRLLVL.

This clone was seen once. The chain recombines TRBV30 with TRBJ1-1; D unresolved. Trimming pared 0 bases from V and 6 bases from J, leaving 14 bases between. Germline values: CDR1 GTSNPN, CDR2 SVGIG (reference sequence). The CDR3 consists of 14 residues. In nucleotides, the CDR3 is TGTGCCTGGAGTGTACTGACGGGGATCTCTGAAGCTTTCTTT. Encoded protein: CAWSVLTGISEAFF. The complete variable domain, with remaining parts taken from reference TRBV30 and TRBJ1-1, reads SQTIHQWPATLVQPVGSPLSLECTVEGTSNPNLYWYRQAAGRGLQLLFYSVGIGQISSEVPQNLSASRPQDRQFILSSKKLLLSDSGFYLCAWSVLTGISEAFFGQGTRLTVV.

The V gene is TRBV5-1, the J gene TRBJ2-3; 8 bases are a match to TRBD2. V was pared by 4 bases and J by 0 bases, with 7 bases of the junction left unmatched. This CDR3 spans 16 amino acids. The germline gives CDR1 SGHRS, CDR2 YFSETQ. DNA for the CDR3: TGCGCCAGCAGCAACAGCGGGGGAACTAGCACAGATACGCAGTATTTT. This sequence encodes CASSNSGGTSTDTQYF.

The chain recombines TRBV2 with TRBJ2-3, with D uncertain. V was trimmed by 1 base and J by 8 bases, leaving 4 bases between them. The CDR3 length is 11 residues. CDR1 is SNHLY, CDR2 FYNNEI, per germline. CDR3 DNA sequence: TGTGCCAGCAGTGAAGGGAGTACGCAGTATTTT. Amino acid sequence: CASSEGSTQYF.

The chain links TRBV30 to TRBJ1-3; a weak D match, TRBD1 (6 bases). In germline, CDR1 is GTSNPN, CDR2 SVGIG (reference sequence). The CDR3 runs 16 residues. V dropped 1 base and J dropped 0 bases, with 13 bases sitting between them. The CDR3 coding sequence is TGTGCCTGGAGTGAGGGGACAAGACTCTCTGGAAACACCATATATTTT. Residues: CAWSEGTRLSGNTIYF.

This clone was seen just once. The genes are TRBV9 and TRBJ2-2; 8 bases fit TRBD2. The CDR3 is 14 residues long. The germline CDR1 and CDR2 sequences are SGDLS and YYNGEE. Trimming took 0 bases from V and 6 from J; bases not matched to a gene: 1. CDR3 nucleotides: TGTGCCAGCAGCGTAGAAGCGGGGGCCGGGGAGCTGTTTTTT. This translates into CASSVEAGAGELFF.

The chain is built from TRBV19 and TRBJ1-2, with 7 nucleotides matching TRBD1. CDR1 LNHDA and CDR2 SQIVND come from the germline V gene (reference sequence). The V and J ends lost 6 bases and 6 bases, in that order; junction bases with no gene match: 7. The CDR3 spans 13 residues. This CDR3 reads CASSSMTGHGYTF. CDR3 bases: TGTGCCAGTAGCTCAATGACAGGGCATGGCTACACCTTC.

The chain is built from TRBV30 and TRBJ2-3; no clear D gene. The length of the CDR3 is 13 residues. Trimming cost V 2 bases and J 2 bases, with 8 bases left between them. Germline loops: CDR1 GTSNPN, CDR2 SVGIG (reference sequence). DNA of the CDR3: TGTGCCTGGAGTAAGCTCGACACAGATACGCAGTATTTT. It encodes CAWSKLDTDTQYF.

As for this clone: One end of the junction does not line up with germline, which may come from a read error. This chain connects TRBV7-7 to TRBJ2-3; D perhaps matches TRBD2 (5 bases). CDR1 is SSHAT and CDR2 is FNYEAQ in the germline V gene (reference sequence). This CDR3 has 12 amino acids. Here the CDR3 DNA reads TGTGCTAGCAGCTCTCCGGGGGATACGCAGTATTTT. As protein: CASSSPGDTQYF.

V is TRBV29-1 and J is TRBJ1-2; D remains ambiguous. Trimming shortened V by 1 base and J by 2 bases, and 14 bases separated the two germline ends. Germline CDR1 SQVTM, CDR2 ANQGSEA. This CDR3 contains 15 residues. The CDR3 DNA reads TGCAGCGTTGAAGGAGGAGGGCTGGGGAACTATGGCTACACCTTC. It translates to CSVEGGGLGNYGYTF.

V gene TRBV29-1 combines with J gene TRBJ2-3; TRBD1 might be the D (5 bases). Per the germline V gene, CDR1 is SQVTM and CDR2 is ANQGSEA. V lost 4 bases and J lost 3, with 8 bases in between. This CDR3 contains 12 residues. The CDR3 sequence is CSVVKGTDTQYF. The CDR3 nucleotides read TGCAGCGTTGTAAAGGGGACAGATACGCAGTATTTT.

The chain couples TRBV6-5 to TRBJ2-7; tentative D call: TRBD1 (6 bases). Per germline, CDR1 MNHEY and CDR2 SVGAGI. With 0 bases removed from V and 2 bases from J, the gap between germline ends came to 11 bases. The length of the CDR3 is 15 residues. CDR3 DNA sequence: TGTGCCAGCAGTTACTCCGGGTCAGGGGCCTACGAGCAGTACTTC. Its translation: CASSYSGSGAYEQYF.

The chain employs TRBV5-4 and TRBJ2-1; 13 nucleotides align to TRBD2. This CDR3 is 17 amino acids long. Looked up from germline, CDR1 is SGHNT and CDR2 is YYREEE (reference sequence). V gave up 4 bases and J gave up 8 bases; unmatched junction bases: 12. In DNA form, the CDR3 reads TGTGCCAGCAGCCCCGGGGGACTAGCGGGAATTAGTGATGAGCAGTTCTTC. This gives the protein CASSPGGLAGISDEQFF.

This clone was counted a few times. The rearrangement joins TRBV5-5 to TRBJ2-7, with 9 bases lining up with TRBD1. This CDR3 region has 14 residues. V lost 4 bases, J lost 2 bases, and 4 bases stayed unmatched. Germline V lookup: CDR1 SGHKS, CDR2 YYEKEE (reference sequence). The CDR3 DNA sequence: TGTGCCAGCAGCGAGACAGGGGGTACCTACGAGCAGTACTTC. Translation gives CASSETGGTYEQYF.

The chain couples TRBV7-9 to TRBJ1-6; TRBD1 might be the D (6 bases). There are 12 residues in the CDR3. In germline, CDR1 is SEHNR, CDR2 FQNEAQ (reference sequence). V shed 5 bases and J shed 13 bases, with 12 bases lying between them. This CDR3 is CASSPGGGPLHF. The CDR3, as DNA: TGTGCCAGCAGCCCCGGTGGGGGCCCCCTCCACTTT. The complete variable domain, with remaining parts taken from reference TRBV7-9 and TRBJ1-6, reads DTGVSQNPRHKITKRGQNVTFRCDPISEHNRLYWYRQTLGQGPEFLTYFQNEAQLEKSRLLSDRFSAERPKGSFSTLEIQRTEQGDSAMYLCASSPGGGPLHFGNGTRLTVT.

In DNA form, the CDR3 reads TGTGCCAGCAGCCCGAACCTCAGGGTGTCGACGGGGGGGTTGGTGGTTCCTGAAGCTTTCTTT. Amino acid sequence: CASSPNLRVSTGGLVVPEAFF. The chain employs TRBV14 and TRBJ1-1, with D maybe TRBD1 (5 bases). Germline CDR1 reads SGHDN; CDR2 reads FVKESK. Trimming took off 4 bases at V and 6 bases at J, with 36 bases between the two ends. This CDR3 spans 21 amino acids.

For this clone: Compared with germline, one end of the junction differs, possibly owing to a read error. This chain connects TRBV7-9 to TRBJ1-2; 10 bases line up with TRBD1. The CDR3 totals 14 residues. Germline CDR1 is SEHNR and CDR2 is FQNEAQ (reference sequence). The CDR3 protein is CSSSMTGGVRGYTF. CDR3 nucleotide sequence: TGTTCCAGCAGCATGACAGGGGGCGTCCGTGGCTACACCTTC.

This clone was seen a handful of times. V usage is TRBV19 and J usage is TRBJ2-3, with no clear D. With 8 bases removed from V and 0 bases from J, the gap between germline ends came to 9 bases. The CDR3 extends over 13 amino acids. Germline CDR1 reads LNHDA; CDR2 reads SQIVND (reference sequence). The CDR3 DNA sequence: TGTGCCAGTCGTGGTACTAGCACAGATACGCAGTATTTT. Residues: CASRGTSTDTQYF.